Listed here is a single T cell receptor beta chain. This clonotype was counted a few times. Its antigen is currently not known. The record has no base qualities; no much larger clone is one base away. The data belong to a study of vaccination and CD4 T cells after COVID-19 (dated by TCRdb to 2021 to 2024). About the study as a whole: The convalescent cohort comprised six males and four females, including two Hispanic individuals, seven Caucasians, two Asians and one multiracial person. Each participant got two doses of either the Pfizer-BioNTech BNT162b2 vaccine (n=8) or the Moderna mRNA-1273 vaccine (n=2). Post-COVID blood samples from convalescent patients were collected a median of approximately 100 days after diagnosis, with a range of 35 to 161 days. The time from the second vaccine dose to post-vaccine blood sampling had a median of approximately 72 days and ranged from roughly 13 to 241 days. For stimulating the cultures, overlapping spike peptide pools were used, derived from SARS-CoV-2 as well as from the common cold coronaviruses HCoV-NL63, HCoV-OC43 and HCoV-229E. Control cultures received a CEFX viral epitope pool as the positive control, an HIV-1 Nef peptide pool as the negative control, or no peptide. In nine to eleven COVID-19 convalescent patients and a handful of infection-naive healthy vaccine recipients, researchers compared the spike-specific CD4+ TCR repertoire from before mRNA vaccination with the repertoire from after. An earlier paper using these donors assessed, at the TCR clonotype level, memory CD4+ T cell crossreactivity between SARS-CoV-2 and common cold coronavirus spike proteins. Paper-wide results and their limitations: Relatively few convalescent patients were included in the study, and early timepoints after natural infection were not analyzed. In convalescent patients, a median roughly 86% of post-vaccine SARS-CoV-2-reactive clones were detected only after vaccination, suggesting vaccine-specific priming. Nearly all vaccine-specific clones in convalescent patients (304 of 307) were mono-reactive for SARS-CoV-2 spike rather than cross-reactive with common cold coronaviruses. Although the median number of SARS-CoV-2-reactive clonotypes went up from roughly 23 after infection to roughly 40 after vaccination, the increase was not significant.

The method was PCR. DNA from cultured CD4+ T cells underwent TCR sequencing with the Oncomine TCR Beta short-read assay at the Johns Hopkins FTIC core. Genomic DNA was extracted from the cultured CD4+ T cells with the QIAamp micro DNA kit. Oncomine TCR Beta libraries made from cultured CD4+ T cells were pooled using unique dual indexes and sequenced on an Illumina iSeq 100. In the source study's methods: Non-productive sequences were removed, and CDR3s not starting with C, not ending with F or W, or shorter than 7 amino acids were discarded. The MANAFEST web application was used to identify antigen-specific clonotypes by comparing peptide-stimulated wells against reference wells and other culture wells. Positive clones required FDR below 0.05, an odds ratio above 5, and productive frequency above 0.1% in at least two of three replicate wells. A clonotype was classed as cross-reactive if the clonotype showed significant expansion both in SARS-CoV-2 spike wells and in at least one common cold coronavirus spike condition. Levenshtein distances (stringdist) and unrooted phylogenetic trees (ape) in R version 3.6.1 were used to assess CDR3 homology. Using fastp trimming at Q25 and MiXCR clonotype assembly, TCRdb reanalyzed the public sequencing data and kept in-frame beta chains. When rows share a CDR3 protein, they turn into one entry using the most common DNA and genes. TCRdb, rather than the study authors, made the V and J calls. In this sample the table shows about 9,400 distinct CDR3 sequences, roughly a third of which occur a single time. Roughly 22% of the sample is held by the ten biggest clonotypes.

The treatment or condition label corresponds to: approximately 10-day PBMC culture with coronavirus spike peptide pools or control peptides (ViraFEST assay). CD4+ T cells from unexposed donors were collected before the COVID-19 pandemic (2011-2018). To expand antigen-specific T cells with peptide pools and then pick out the expanded clonotypes through TCR sequencing, the study relied on the ViraFEST assay. PBMCs were cultured at under 2.5 million per well in IMDM supplemented with approximately 5.3% human AB serum and about 10 IU/ml IL-2, with 9.5 to 10 ug/ml peptide pools added. Half of the culture medium was replaced with fresh IL-2-containing medium on days 3 and 7. After approximately 11 days of culture, CD4+ T cells were isolated by negative selection with the EasySep CD4+ T cell isolation kit. Unexposed donor CD4+ T cells were tested for reactivity to SARS-CoV-2 S and N and four common cold coronavirus spike pools, as cell number allowed. PBMCs were separated from whole blood using Ficoll-Paque Plus gradient centrifugation and then either used fresh or cryopreserved at -140C. Each culture condition was generally run in triplicate wells. The leukapheresis product used for the unexposed donors was purchased from a commercial source.

The receptor was derived from a human donor in good health. Specimen: CD4+ T cells from blood, cultured in vitro.

The CDR3 amino acid sequence is: CAISRTGRDSSYNSPLHF. The DNA sequence follows: TGTGCCATCAGTCGGACAGGGAGAGATAGCTCCTATAATTCACCCCTCCACTTT. The chain joins TRBV10-3 to TRBJ1-6, with 8 bases matching TRBD1. After removal of 5 bases from V and 0 bases from J, the junction retains 9 bases not matched to a gene. The CDR3 numbers 18 residues from cysteine through phenylalanine. This entry keeps only the CDR3 DNA: 54 bases, framed from base 1. The CDR1 and CDR2 encoded by the germline V gene are ENHRY and SYGVKD.